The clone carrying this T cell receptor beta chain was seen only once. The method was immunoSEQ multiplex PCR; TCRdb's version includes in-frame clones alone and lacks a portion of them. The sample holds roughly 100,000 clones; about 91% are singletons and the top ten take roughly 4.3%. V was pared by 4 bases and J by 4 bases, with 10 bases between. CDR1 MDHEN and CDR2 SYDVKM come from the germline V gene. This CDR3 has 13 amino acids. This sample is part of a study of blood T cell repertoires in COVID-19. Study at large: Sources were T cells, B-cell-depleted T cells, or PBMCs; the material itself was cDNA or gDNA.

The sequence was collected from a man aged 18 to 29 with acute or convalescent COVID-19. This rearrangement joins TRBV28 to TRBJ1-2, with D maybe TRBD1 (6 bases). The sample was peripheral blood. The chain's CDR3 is CASSSYRVYGYTF. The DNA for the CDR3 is TGTGCCAGCAGTTCCTACAGGGTCTATGGCTACACCTTC.